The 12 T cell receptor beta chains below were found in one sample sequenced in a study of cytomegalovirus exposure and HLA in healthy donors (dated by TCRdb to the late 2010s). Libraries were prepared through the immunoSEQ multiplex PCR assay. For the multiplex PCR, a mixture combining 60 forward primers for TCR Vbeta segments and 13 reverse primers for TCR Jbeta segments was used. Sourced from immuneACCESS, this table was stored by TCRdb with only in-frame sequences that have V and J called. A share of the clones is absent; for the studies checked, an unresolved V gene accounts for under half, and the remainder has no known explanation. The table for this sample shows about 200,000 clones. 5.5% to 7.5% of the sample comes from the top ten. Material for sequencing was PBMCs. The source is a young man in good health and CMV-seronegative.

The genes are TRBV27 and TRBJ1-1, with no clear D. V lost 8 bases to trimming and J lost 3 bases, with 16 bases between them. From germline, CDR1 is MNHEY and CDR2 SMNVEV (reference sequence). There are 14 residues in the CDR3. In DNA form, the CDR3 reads TGTGCCAGCTCCAAATCGGGTGAACACACTGAAGCTTTCTTT. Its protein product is CASSKSGEHTEAFF.

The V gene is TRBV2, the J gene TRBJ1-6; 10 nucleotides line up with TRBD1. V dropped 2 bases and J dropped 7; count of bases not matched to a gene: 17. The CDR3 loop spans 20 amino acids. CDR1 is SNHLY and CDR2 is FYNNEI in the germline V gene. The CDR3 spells CASSEWVVETGGVRNSPLHF. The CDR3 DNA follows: TGTGCCAGCAGTGAATGGGTAGTAGAGACAGGGGGCGTTAGGAATTCACCCCTCCACTTT.

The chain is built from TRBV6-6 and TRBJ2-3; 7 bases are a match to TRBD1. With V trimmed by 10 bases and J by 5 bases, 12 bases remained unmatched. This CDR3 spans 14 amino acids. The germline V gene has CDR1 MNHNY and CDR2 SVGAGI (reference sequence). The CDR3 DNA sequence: TGTGCCATCAAAGAGACAGGGCTCGGAGATACGCAGTATTTT. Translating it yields CAIKETGLGDTQYF.

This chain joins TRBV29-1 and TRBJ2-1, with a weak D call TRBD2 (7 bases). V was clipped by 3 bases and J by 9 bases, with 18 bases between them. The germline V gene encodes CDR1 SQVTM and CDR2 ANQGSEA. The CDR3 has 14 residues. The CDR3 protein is CSVDEVGGGGEQFF. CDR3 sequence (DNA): TGCAGCGTTGACGAGGTGGGGGGCGGGGGTGAGCAGTTCTTC.

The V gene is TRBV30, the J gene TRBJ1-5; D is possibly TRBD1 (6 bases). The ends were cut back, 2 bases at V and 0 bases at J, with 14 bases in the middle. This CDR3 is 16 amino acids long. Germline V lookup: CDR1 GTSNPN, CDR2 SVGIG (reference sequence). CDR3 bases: TGTGCCTGGAGTTCAACAGGGACCTATAGCAATCAGCCCCAGCATTTT. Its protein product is CAWSSTGTYSNQPQHF.

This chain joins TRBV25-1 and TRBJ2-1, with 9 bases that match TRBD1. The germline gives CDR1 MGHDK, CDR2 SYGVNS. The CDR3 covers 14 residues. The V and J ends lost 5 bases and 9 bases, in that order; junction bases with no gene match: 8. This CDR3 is CASSPWDRVSEQFF. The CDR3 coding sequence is TGTGCCAGCAGTCCTTGGGACAGGGTGAGTGAGCAGTTCTTC. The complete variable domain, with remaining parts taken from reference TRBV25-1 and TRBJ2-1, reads EADIYQTPRYLVIGTGKKITLECSQTMGHDKMYWYQQDPGMELHLIHYSYGVNSTEKGDLSSESTVSRIRTEHFPLTLESARPSHTSQYLCASSPWDRVSEQFFGPGTRLTVL.

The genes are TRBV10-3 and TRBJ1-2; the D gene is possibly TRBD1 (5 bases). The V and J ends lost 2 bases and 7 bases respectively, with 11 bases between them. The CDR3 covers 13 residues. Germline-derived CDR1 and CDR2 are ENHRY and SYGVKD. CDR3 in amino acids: CAISEDRALGYTF. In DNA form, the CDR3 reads TGTGCCATCAGTGAGGACAGAGCCCTTGGCTACACCTTC.

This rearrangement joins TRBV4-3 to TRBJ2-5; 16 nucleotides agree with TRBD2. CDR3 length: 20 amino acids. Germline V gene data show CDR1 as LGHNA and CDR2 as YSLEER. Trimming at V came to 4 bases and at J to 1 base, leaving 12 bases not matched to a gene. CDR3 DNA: TGCGCCAGCAGCCGCGATTTTGCCGGGACTAGCGGGGGGGTCCAAGAGACCCAGTACTTC. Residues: CASSRDFAGTSGGVQETQYF.

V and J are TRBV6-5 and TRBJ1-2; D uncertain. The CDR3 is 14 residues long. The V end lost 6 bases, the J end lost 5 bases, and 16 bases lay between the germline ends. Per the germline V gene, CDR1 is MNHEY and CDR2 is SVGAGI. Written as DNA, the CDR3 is TGTGCCAGCAGCTCCACGGGTACGGGATATGGCTACACCTTC. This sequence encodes CASSSTGTGYGYTF.

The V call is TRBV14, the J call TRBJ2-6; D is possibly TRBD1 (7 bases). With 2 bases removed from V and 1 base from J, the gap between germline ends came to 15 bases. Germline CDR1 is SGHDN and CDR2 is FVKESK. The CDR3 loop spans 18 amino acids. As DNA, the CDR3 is TGTGCCAGCAGCCAATTTGGAGGGGGCGCATCTGGGGCCAACGTCCTGACTTTC. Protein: CASSQFGGGASGANVLTF.

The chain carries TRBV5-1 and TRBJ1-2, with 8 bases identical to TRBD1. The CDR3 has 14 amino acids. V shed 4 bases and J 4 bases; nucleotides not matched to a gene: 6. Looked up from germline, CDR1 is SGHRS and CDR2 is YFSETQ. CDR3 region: CASSGGTGLYGYTF. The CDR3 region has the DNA TGCGCCAGCAGCGGGGGGACAGGCCTCTATGGCTACACCTTC.

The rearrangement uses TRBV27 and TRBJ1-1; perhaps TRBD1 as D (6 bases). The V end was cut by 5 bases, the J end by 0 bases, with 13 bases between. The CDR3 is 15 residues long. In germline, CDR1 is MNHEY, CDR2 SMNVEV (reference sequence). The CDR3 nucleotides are TGTGCCAGCAGTCTGGGGGCGTTGATGAACACTGAAGCTTTCTTT. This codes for CASSLGALMNTEAFF.